This TCR beta chain was retrieved from a study of T cell repertoires in cytomegalovirus infection. As for the study in general: Public TCR beta signatures indicated both CMV infection and matching HLA type.

Overall study findings and caveats: Ex vivo responses were dominated by HLA-C-restricted CMV-specific TCR beta clonotypes. Accumulated public TCR beta family frequency recognized individuals carrying CMV together with the relevant HLA.

Using its own MiXCR run on the reads, TCRdb lists one record per CDR3 protein. The table lists hundreds of thousands of distinct CDR3 sequences, 25% to 40% of them singletons. This clonotype was detected many times. What it binds is not known. The CDR3 loop spans 15 amino acids. Germline V gene data show CDR1 as MNHNS and CDR2 as SASEGT. The junction had 8 bases not matched to a gene; V was cut back by 6 bases and J by 4 bases. This chain uses TRBV6-1 with TRBJ1-5; 8 nucleotides align to TRBD1. The sample was cultured CD8+ T cells from PBMCs, taken from culture after CMV antigen stimulation. The TCR originated in a human donor in good health (CMV status not recorded). Some clones in this sample may be carry-over from other donors' samples. CDR3 amino acids: CASSRTGNRNQPQHF. In DNA, the CDR3 is TGTGCCAGCAGCCGGACAGGGAATCGGAATCAGCCCCAGCATTTT.